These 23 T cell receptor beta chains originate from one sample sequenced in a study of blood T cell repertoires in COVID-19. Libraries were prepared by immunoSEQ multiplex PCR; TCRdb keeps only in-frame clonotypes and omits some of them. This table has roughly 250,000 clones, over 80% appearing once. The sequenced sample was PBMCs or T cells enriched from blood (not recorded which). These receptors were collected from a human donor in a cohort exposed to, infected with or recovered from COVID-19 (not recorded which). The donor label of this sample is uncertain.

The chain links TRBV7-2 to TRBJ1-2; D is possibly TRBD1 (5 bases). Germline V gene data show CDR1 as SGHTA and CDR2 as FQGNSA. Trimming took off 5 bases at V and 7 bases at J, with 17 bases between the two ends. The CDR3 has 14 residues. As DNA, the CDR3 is TGTGCCAGCAGCCCGTCGGCAGGGTTCAGTGGCTACACCTTC. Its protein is CASSPSAGFSGYTF.

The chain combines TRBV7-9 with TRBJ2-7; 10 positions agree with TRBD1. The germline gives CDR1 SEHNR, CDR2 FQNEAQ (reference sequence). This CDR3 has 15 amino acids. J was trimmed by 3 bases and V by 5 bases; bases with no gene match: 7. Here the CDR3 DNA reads TGTGCCAGCAGCCTCCCGGGACAGGGGATCTACGAGCAGTACTTC. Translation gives CASSLPGQGIYEQYF. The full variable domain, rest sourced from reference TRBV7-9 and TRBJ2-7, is DTGVSQNPRHKITKRGQNVTFRCDPISEHNRLYWYRQTLGQGPEFLTYFQNEAQLEKSRLLSDRFSAERPKGSFSTLEIQRTEQGDSAMYLCASSLPGQGIYEQYFGPGTRLTVT.

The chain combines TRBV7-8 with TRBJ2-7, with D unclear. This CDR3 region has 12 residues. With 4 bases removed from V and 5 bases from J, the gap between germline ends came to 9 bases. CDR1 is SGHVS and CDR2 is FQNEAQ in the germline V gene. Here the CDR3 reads CASSSGSHEQYF. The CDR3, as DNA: TGTGCCAGCAGCTCCGGGTCCCACGAGCAGTACTTC.

CDR3 nucleotides: TGTGCCAGCAGTTACCAGGGGACTGGAAACACCATATATTTT. Protein: CASSYQGTGNTIYF. V and J are TRBV27 and TRBJ1-3; a possible D gene is TRBD1 (6 bases). This CDR3 spans 14 amino acids. The V gene lost 4 bases and the J gene lost 2 bases, with 9 bases spanning the gap. Germline V lookup: CDR1 MNHEY, CDR2 SMNVEV (reference sequence).

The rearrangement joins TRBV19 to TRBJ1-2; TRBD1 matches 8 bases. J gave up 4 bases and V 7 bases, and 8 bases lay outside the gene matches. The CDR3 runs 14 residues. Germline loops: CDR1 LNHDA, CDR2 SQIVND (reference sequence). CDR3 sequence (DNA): TGTGCCAGTAAAGTTCCAGGGGGCGTCTATGGCTACACCTTC. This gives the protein CASKVPGGVYGYTF.

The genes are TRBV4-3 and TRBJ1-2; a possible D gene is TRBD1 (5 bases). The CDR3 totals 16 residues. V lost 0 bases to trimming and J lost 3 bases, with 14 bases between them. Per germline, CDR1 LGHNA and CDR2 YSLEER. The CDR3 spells CASSQDMRGADYGYTF. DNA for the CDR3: TGCGCCAGCAGCCAAGATATGCGGGGCGCTGACTATGGCTACACCTTC.

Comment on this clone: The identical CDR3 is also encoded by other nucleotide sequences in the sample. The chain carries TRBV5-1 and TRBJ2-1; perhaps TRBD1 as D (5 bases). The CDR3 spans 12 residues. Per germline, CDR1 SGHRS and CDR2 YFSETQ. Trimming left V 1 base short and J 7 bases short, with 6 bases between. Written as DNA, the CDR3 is TGCGCCAGCAGCTTGCAGGGAAATGAGCAGTTCTTC. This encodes CASSLQGNEQFF.

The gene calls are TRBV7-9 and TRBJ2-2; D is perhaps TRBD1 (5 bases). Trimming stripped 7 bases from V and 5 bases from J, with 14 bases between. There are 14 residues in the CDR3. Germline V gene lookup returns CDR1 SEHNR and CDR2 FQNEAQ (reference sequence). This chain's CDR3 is CASTKKGETGELFF. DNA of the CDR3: TGTGCCAGCACCAAAAAAGGGGAAACCGGGGAGCTGTTTTTT.

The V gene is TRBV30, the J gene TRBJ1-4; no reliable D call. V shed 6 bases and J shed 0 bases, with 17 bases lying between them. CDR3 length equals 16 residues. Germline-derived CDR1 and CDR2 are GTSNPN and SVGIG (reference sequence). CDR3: CACPAEGFSTNEKLFF. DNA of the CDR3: TGTGCCTGCCCGGCGGAGGGATTTTCAACTAATGAAAAACTGTTTTTT.

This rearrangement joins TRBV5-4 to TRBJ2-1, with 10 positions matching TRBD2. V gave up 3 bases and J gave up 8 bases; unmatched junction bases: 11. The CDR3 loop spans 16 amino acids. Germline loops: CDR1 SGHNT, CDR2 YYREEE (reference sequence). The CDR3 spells CASSSGGRTSGDEQFF. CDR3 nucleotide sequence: TGTGCCAGCAGCTCGGGGGGGCGTACTAGCGGGGATGAGCAGTTCTTC.

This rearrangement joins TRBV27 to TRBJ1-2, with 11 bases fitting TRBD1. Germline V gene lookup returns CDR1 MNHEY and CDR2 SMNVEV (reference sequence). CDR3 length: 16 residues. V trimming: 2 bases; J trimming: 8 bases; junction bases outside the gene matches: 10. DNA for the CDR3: TGTGCCAGCAGTTTAGGGACAGGGGGAATCGGATACGGCTACACCTTC. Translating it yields CASSLGTGGIGYGYTF.

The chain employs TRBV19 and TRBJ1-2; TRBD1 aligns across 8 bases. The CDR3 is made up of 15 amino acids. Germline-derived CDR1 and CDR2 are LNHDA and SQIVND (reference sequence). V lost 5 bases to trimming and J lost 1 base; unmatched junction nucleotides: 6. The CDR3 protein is CASSRTGPSNYGYTF. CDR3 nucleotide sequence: TGTGCCAGTAGTCGGACAGGGCCGAGTAACTATGGCTACACCTTC.

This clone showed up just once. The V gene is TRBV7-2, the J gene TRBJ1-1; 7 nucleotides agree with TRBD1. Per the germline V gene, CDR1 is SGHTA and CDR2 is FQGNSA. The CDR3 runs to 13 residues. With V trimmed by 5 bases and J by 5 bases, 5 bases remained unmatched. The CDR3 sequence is CASSAGQRTEAFF. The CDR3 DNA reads TGTGCCAGCAGCGCGGGACAGCGGACTGAAGCTTTCTTT.

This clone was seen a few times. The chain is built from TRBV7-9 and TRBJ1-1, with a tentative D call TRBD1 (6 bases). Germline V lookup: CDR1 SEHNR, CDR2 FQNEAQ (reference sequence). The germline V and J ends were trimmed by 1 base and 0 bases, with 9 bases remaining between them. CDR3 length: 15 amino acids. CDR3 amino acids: CASSLGQGMNTEAFF. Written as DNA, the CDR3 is TGTGCCAGCAGCTTAGGGCAGGGGATGAACACTGAAGCTTTCTTT. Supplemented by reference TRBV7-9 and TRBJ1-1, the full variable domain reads DTGVSQNPRHKITKRGQNVTFRCDPISEHNRLYWYRQTLGQGPEFLTYFQNEAQLEKSRLLSDRFSAERPKGSFSTLEIQRTEQGDSAMYLCASSLGQGMNTEAFFGQGTRLTVV.

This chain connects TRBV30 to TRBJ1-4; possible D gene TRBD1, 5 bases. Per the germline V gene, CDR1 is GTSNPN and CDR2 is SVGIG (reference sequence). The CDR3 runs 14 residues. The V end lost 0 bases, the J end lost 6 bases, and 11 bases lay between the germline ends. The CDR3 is CAWSVRGRDEKLFF. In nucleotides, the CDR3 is TGTGCCTGGAGTGTAAGGGGAAGGGATGAAAAACTGTTTTTT.

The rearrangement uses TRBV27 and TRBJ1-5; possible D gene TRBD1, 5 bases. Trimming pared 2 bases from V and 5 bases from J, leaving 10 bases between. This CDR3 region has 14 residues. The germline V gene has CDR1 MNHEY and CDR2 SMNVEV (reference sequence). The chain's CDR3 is CASSLGGNHQPQHF. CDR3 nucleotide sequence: TGTGCCAGCAGTTTAGGGGGGAACCATCAGCCCCAGCATTTT.

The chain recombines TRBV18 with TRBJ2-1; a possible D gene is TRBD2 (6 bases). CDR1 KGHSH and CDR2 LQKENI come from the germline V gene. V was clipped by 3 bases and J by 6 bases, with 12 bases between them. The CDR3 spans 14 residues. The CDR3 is CASSPRPSANEQFF. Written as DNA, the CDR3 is TGTGCCAGCTCACCGAGGCCTAGCGCCAATGAGCAGTTCTTC.

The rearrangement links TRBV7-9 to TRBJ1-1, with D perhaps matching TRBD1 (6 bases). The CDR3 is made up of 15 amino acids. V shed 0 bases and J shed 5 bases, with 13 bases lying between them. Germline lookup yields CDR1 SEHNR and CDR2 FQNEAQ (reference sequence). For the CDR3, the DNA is TGTGCCAGCAGCTTAGCGGTAGGGGGAAGGACTGAAGCTTTCTTT. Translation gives CASSLAVGGRTEAFF.

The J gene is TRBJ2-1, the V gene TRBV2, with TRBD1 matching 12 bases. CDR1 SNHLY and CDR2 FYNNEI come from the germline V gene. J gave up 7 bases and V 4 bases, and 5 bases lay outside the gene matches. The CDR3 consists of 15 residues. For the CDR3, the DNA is TGTGCCAGCAGTGGAGGGACAGGGGGCTGGAATGAGCAGTTCTTC. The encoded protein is CASSGGTGGWNEQFF.

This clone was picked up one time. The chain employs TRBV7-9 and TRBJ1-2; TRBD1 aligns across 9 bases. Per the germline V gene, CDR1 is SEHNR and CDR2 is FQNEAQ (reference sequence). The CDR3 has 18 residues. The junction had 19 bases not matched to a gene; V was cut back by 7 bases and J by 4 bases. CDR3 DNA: TGTGCCAGCATCCTATTGAAGTCCGGGACAGGGCTCCCCTATGGCTACACCTTC. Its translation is CASILLKSGTGLPYGYTF.

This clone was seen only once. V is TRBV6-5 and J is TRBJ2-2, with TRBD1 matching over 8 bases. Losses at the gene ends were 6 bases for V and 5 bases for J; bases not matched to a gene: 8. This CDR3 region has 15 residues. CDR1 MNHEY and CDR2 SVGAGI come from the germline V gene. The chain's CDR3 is CASRDLRTGTGELFF. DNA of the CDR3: TGTGCCAGCAGAGATCTGAGGACAGGGACCGGGGAGCTGTTTTTT.

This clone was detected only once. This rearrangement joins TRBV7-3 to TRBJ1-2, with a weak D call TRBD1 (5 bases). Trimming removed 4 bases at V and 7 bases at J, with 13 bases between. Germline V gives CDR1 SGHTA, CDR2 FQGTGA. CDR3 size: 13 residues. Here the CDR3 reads CASSYTEGSGYTF. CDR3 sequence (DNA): TGTGCCAGCAGCTATACGGAGGGGTCTGGCTACACCTTC.

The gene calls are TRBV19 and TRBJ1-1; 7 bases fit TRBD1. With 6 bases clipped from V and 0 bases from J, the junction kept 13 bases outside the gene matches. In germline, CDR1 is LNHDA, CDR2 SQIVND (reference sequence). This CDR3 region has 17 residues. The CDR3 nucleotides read TGTGCCAGTAGAGGGGGCGGCGCCTCGGACATGAACACTGAAGCTTTCTTT. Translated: CASRGGGASDMNTEAFF.